Sequencing of this T cell receptor (beta chain) was carried out in a study of read filtering for tumor transcriptome and immune sequencing. As for the study in general: Patients were 17 male and approximately 14 female, mean age approximately 60 years, range about 45 to 85.

Molecular barcoded adaptors covering alpha/delta and beta/gamma chains were used on around 400 ng RNA. TCRdb processed the reads anew with MiXCR; each CDR3 protein has one entry. The sample contains roughly 130,000 distinct CDR3 sequences, 10% to 15% of which appear only once. This clonotype was recorded many times. Bone marrow was sampled from every patient at the time of active disease. V was shortened by 5 bases and J by 5 bases, with 12 bases between the two germline ends. CDR3 length: 13 amino acids. Germline CDR1 is SQVTM and CDR2 is ANQGSEA. The specimen was a population of CD138-negative cells sorted from bone marrow. This chain connects TRBV29-1 to TRBJ1-4, with TRBD1 as a possible D gene (6 bases). The TCR sequence derives from a donor aged 40 or over with multiple myeloma. DNA for the CDR3: TGCAGCGTTACAGGGTTTTCGAATGAAAAACTGTTTTTT. Translation gives CSVTGFSNEKLFF.